This TCR beta chain was recorded in a study of T-cell memory formation after mild COVID-19. Study-wide points: There was no confirmation that second-wave clones peaking on day 37 were SARS-CoV-2 specific.

Constant-segment-primed 5'RACE gave TCR alpha and TCR beta cDNA libraries with sample barcodes and UMIs. One entry per CDR3 protein, called by TCRdb with MiXCR from the 5' RACE reads. There are fewer than 350,000 distinct CDR3 sequences in the sample; less than 20% occur only once, and 20% to 25% lies in the top ten. In the case of this clonotype: Antigen unknown.

V lost 10 bases to trimming and J lost 3 bases; unmatched junction nucleotides: 24. The V gene's germline CDR1 is SEHNR and CDR2 FQNEAQ (reference sequence). The CDR3 loop spans 19 amino acids. V and J are TRBV7-9 and TRBJ2-3; 8 bases align to TRBD2. The receptor was derived from a man in his late teens or twenties who had mild COVID-19 (a few samples of this study predate the infection). Cell type and time point are not known. The sequenced sample consisted of PBMCs or a T cell subset sorted from them (not recorded which). CDR3 sequence reads: CATRGAGADPNLGTDTQYF. CDR3 nucleotide sequence: TGTGCCACCCGGGGAGCGGGGGCCGATCCCAACTTGGGTACAGATACGCAGTATTTT.